The clone carrying this TCR beta chain came up many times. The antigen is not known. The 5'RACE template-switching step produced TCR cDNA and added a universal primer site and UMIs. TCRdb re-called the 5' RACE reads with MiXCR, one entry per CDR3 protein. The sample consists of around 250,000 distinct CDR3 sequences, less than 8.5% of them appearing once. The sample comes from a study of T cells after yellow fever vaccination. About the research overall: Any fraction with a low cell number was prepared using SMART-Seq v4 Ultra Low Input. Whole-study findings and limits: A minor fraction of clonotypes spanned both CD4 and CD8 compartments. The study re-detected most primary-vaccination clones after the booster (approximately 96% CD4, roughly 88% CD8).

Germline CDR1 KGHDR, CDR2 SFDVKD. Trimming stripped 4 bases from V and 5 bases from J, with 2 bases between. The CDR3 spans 11 residues. This chain links TRBV24-1 with TRBJ2-1; D is undetermined. This TCR was sampled from a young man who received the YFV17D yellow fever vaccine. Sequenced material: CD4+ T cells sorted from PBMCs, taken 15 days after the yellow fever booster vaccination. CDR3 sequence reads: CATSEHNEQFF. Here the CDR3 DNA reads TGTGCCACCAGTGAGCACAATGAGCAGTTCTTC.